Reported below is one T cell receptor (beta chain). The entry originates in a study of blood T cell repertoires in COVID-19. The wider study: T cells, B-cell-depleted T cells, or PBMCs provided the cDNA or gDNA that served as material.

Authors' analysis steps: Counts of nucleated cells, estimated from reference gene primer amplification, were obtained. The table came from immunoSEQ multiplex PCR; TCRdb's copy has only in-frame clones and leaves some out. V, J and clone size reflect that table, while D and trimming were determined from the DNA. Of about 260,000 clones in the sample, about 89% were seen once. The CDR3 spans 14 residues. Trimming shortened V by 5 bases and J by 9 bases, and 17 bases separated the two germline ends. Germline-derived CDR1 and CDR2 are SGHVS and FQNEAQ. Sequences were obtained from peripheral blood. The rearrangement uses TRBV7-8 and TRBJ1-5; D ambiguous. The receptor's source is a man in his forties who had recovered from COVID-19. The DNA of the CDR3 is TGTGCCAGCAGCCACCGAGGTCAACTGGGGCCCCAGCATTTT. It codes for CASSHRGQLGPQHF.